This T cell receptor (beta chain) was retrieved from a study of shared clonotypes between healthy human individuals. Study details: Every donor yielded three CD4 naive, three CD4 memory, two CD8 naive and one CD8 memory plate. Regarding the study as a whole: It was the few donors that limited the genetic and exposure-history diversity represented. Researchers found naive subsets generally carried larger estimated richness than memory subsets.

In the authors' methods: Junction-only immunoSEQ data arrived without quality scores, meaning filtering differed. Clones were sequenced by immunoSEQ multiplex PCR, and TCRdb holds only the in-frame ones, with some missing. That table gives V, J and clone size, and the DNA gave D and trimming. The sample lists approximately 1.4 million clones, 98% occurring once. With respect to this clone: Its antigen is as yet unknown.

The source of this sequence is a man in his thirties or forties in good health. The sample consisted of naive CD4+ T cells sorted from blood. Subset in this sample: CD45RA+ positively selected.

The chain's CDR3 is CASRTRDRDSYEQYF. DNA of the CDR3: TGTGCCAGCAGGACCCGGGACAGGGACTCCTACGAGCAGTACTTC. The chain is built from TRBV5-5 and TRBJ2-7; the match to TRBD1 covers 9 bases. Germline V gene lookup returns CDR1 SGHKS and CDR2 YYEKEE (reference sequence). The CDR3 spans 15 residues. J was trimmed by 0 bases and V by 5 bases; bases with no gene match: 6.